The rows below give T cell receptor beta chains drawn from one sample of a study of blood T cell repertoires in COVID-19. Produced via immunoSEQ multiplex PCR; TCRdb's table is partial and in-frame only. The repertoire includes 230,000 or so clones, roughly nine tenths of them detected once, and under 2.5% sits in the top ten. Specimen: peripheral blood. The source is a man in his forties or fifties with active or convalescent COVID-19. Each CDR3 is given with its conserved first and last residue. The D gene is left open where the match is weak. Size is stated for part of the rows, as once, few or many counts, or as a class when the clone is expanded.

clone size	V gene	J gene	D gene	CDR3 DNA	CDR3 protein
.	TRBV6-5	TRBJ2-5	TRBD2	TGTGCCAGCAGGGGAGGGACCGCCTGGGAGACCCAGTACTTC	CASRGGTAWETQYF
.	TRBV28	TRBJ1-2	.	TGTGCCAGCAGTTTATTTGGGCAGGGAAGGCCCTACACCTTC	CASSLFGQGRPYTF
once	TRBV30	TRBJ1-2	.	TGTGCCTGGAGTGTAAACAAGGGGTATGGCTACACCTTC	CAWSVNKGYGYTF
.	TRBV6-1	TRBJ2-3	.	TGTGCCAGCAGTGAATTTTGGGGCACCACAGATACGCAGTATTTT	CASSEFWGTTDTQYF
.	TRBV19	TRBJ2-1	TRBD2	TGTGCCAGTGCCTTAGCGGGCCCCAATGAGCAGTTCTTC	CASALAGPNEQFF
few	TRBV3-1/TRBV3-2	TRBJ1-6	.	TGTGCCAGCAGCCATATGGACAGCCATTCACCCCTCCACTTT	CASSHMDSHSPLHF
.	TRBV28	TRBJ1-2	.	TGTGCCAGCAGACCCTTGACAGGAGCAATCTATGGCTACACCTTC	CASRPLTGAIYGYTF
.	TRBV19	TRBJ1-4	TRBD1	TGTGCCAACAGGGGGCGGGAAAAACTGTTTTTT	CANRGREKLFF
.	TRBV9	TRBJ2-2	.	TGTGCCAGCAGCGAAGCCCCCGGGGAAAACACCGGGGAGCTGTTTTTT	CASSEAPGENTGELFF
.	TRBV25-1	TRBJ2-7	.	TGTGCCAGCAGTCGATTGGACAGTTCAGGGTACGAGCAGTACTTC	CASSRLDSSGYEQYF
.	TRBV5-1	TRBJ1-4	.	TGCGCCAGCAGCTTGGACAGGCCTGCAACTAATGAAAAACTGTTTTTT	CASSLDRPATNEKLFF
.	TRBV27	TRBJ2-7	.	TGTGCCACCCGGCCAGGGGTATCCTACGAGCAGTACTTC	CATRPGVSYEQYF
.	TRBV3-1/TRBV3-2	TRBJ1-1	.	TGTGCCAGCAGAGATCTCCAGGGAAACACTGAAGCTTTCTTT	CASRDLQGNTEAFF
.	TRBV28	TRBJ2-3	.	TGTGCCAGCAGTTCGAATCCCCTTGGGGCTGGGGCAGATACGCAGTATTTT	CASSSNPLGAGADTQYF
.	TRBV19	TRBJ2-1	.	TGTGCCAGTAGTATGGTACTATACAATGAGCAGTTCTTC	CASSMVLYNEQFF
.	TRBV29-1	TRBJ2-3	TRBD1	TGCAGCGTTAAGGGGACAGGCTGGTCAGATACGCAGTATTTT	CSVKGTGWSDTQYF
.	TRBV6-5	TRBJ2-5	TRBD1	TGTGCCAGCAGTTTTTACAGGGGTTACCAAGAGACCCAGTACTTC	CASSFYRGYQETQYF
few	TRBV2	TRBJ1-2	.	TGTGCCAGCGCCATCTCCCCGGAGAATGGCTACACCTTC	CASAISPENGYTF
once	TRBV28	TRBJ1-3	TRBD1	TGTGCCAGCAGTTTTACGGGGACAGGGGACTTCTTCTCTGGAAACACCATATATTTT	CASSFTGTGDFFSGNTIYF
.	TRBV7-3	TRBJ2-7	.	TGTGCCAGCAGCTCGGCGGGGAATCAGGAGCAGTACTTC	CASSSAGNQEQYF
.	TRBV11-2	TRBJ1-2	TRBD1	TGTGCCAGCAGCTTAGTCGACAGGGGCTATGGCTACACCTTC	CASSLVDRGYGYTF
.	TRBV27	TRBJ1-3	TRBD1	TGTGCCAGCAGTGACTTACAGGGGACCGGAAACACCATATATTTT	CASSDLQGTGNTIYF
few	TRBV11-2	TRBJ1-2	.	TGTGCCAGCAGCTTAGGTGTCGGAGGGTACTATGGCTACACCTTC	CASSLGVGGYYGYTF
.	TRBV2	TRBJ2-3	TRBD1	TGTGCCAGCAGTTACGGACAGGGGGCAATAGATACGCAGTATTTT	CASSYGQGAIDTQYF
.	TRBV20-1	TRBJ2-3	TRBD2	TGCAGTGCTAGTCCCTCTCCCAGCGGGGATAACACAGATACGCAGTATTTT	CSASPSPSGDNTDTQYF
.	TRBV5-4	TRBJ1-1	.	TGTGCCAGCAGCTTCGACAGGAACACTGAAGCTTTCTTT	CASSFDRNTEAFF
.	TRBV27	TRBJ2-1	TRBD1	TGTGCCAGCAGCCCAGGCAGTAGGGCAGGGGGTAGAGGTGAGCAGTTCTTC	CASSPGSRAGGRGEQFF
.	TRBV20-1	TRBJ2-3	TRBD1	TGCAGTGCTAGTGTGAGAGACAGGGGCACAGATACGCAGTATTTT	CSASVRDRGTDTQYF
.	TRBV28	TRBJ2-1	TRBD1	TGTGCCAGCGGAACCGGGACAGGGATTTACAATGAGCAGTTCTTC	CASGTGTGIYNEQFF
.	TRBV2	TRBJ1-3	TRBD1	TGTGCCAGCACCCCGAACAGGGGATCCATATATTTT	CASTPNRGSIYF
.	TRBV6-5	TRBJ2-7	TRBD2	TGTGCCAGCAGTTACTCGGGGGGAGGGAACGACGAGCAGTACTTC	CASSYSGGGNDEQYF
.	TRBV5-1	TRBJ2-3	TRBD2	TGCGCCAGCAGCTTGTCTAGCGGGACAGATACGCAGTATTTT	CASSLSSGTDTQYF
once	TRBV3-1/TRBV3-2	TRBJ2-5	.	TGTGCCAGCAGCCAAGATCGCCTCGGGGTGGCGGAGACCCAGTACTTC	CASSQDRLGVAETQYF
.	TRBV9	TRBJ2-3	.	TGTGCCAGCAGCAAAAATACCGCGGATACGCAGTATTTT	CASSKNTADTQYF
.	TRBV7-2	TRBJ1-1	.	TGTGCCAGCAGCTTCCGTAGGGAGGGCACTGAAGCTTTCTTT	CASSFRREGTEAFF
.	TRBV2	TRBJ1-1	.	TGTGCCAGCAGTGAACGGCAGGGCGGAGAAGCTTTCTTT	CASSERQGGEAFF
.	TRBV10-3	TRBJ1-5	.	TGTGCCATCAGTGGGGGAGGGACGCCCCAGCATTTT	CAISGGGTPQHF
.	TRBV5-8	TRBJ2-7	TRBD1	TGTGCCAGCAGCTTTGGTCAGGGGGTTGATGAGCAGTACTTC	CASSFGQGVDEQYF
.	TRBV7-3	TRBJ2-2	TRBD2	TGTGCCAGCAGCCCCCAACTAGCGGGAGTGAACACCGGGGAGCTGTTTTTT	CASSPQLAGVNTGELFF
.	TRBV3-1/TRBV3-2	TRBJ1-2	TRBD1	TGTGCCAGCAGCCAAGGGTTAGCAGGGGGCTCTGGCTACACCTTC	CASSQGLAGGSGYTF
.	TRBV3-1/TRBV3-2	TRBJ2-7	.	TGTGCCAGCAGCCAACCAGGGGACCTCTCCTACGAGCAGTACTTC	CASSQPGDLSYEQYF
.	TRBV27	TRBJ2-1	TRBD2	TGTGCCAGCAGTCCCGGGACTAGTGGGGATGAGCAGTTCTTC	CASSPGTSGDEQFF
.	TRBV5-6	TRBJ2-1	.	TGTGCCAGCAGCTTGACAGGAGAGAACTACAATGAGCAGTTCTTC	CASSLTGENYNEQFF
.	TRBV3-1/TRBV3-2	TRBJ1-1	.	TGTGCCAGCAGCCAGTTAATTAACAGGAACACTGAAGCTTTCTTT	CASSQLINRNTEAFF
.	TRBV28	TRBJ2-7	TRBD2	TGTGCCAGCAGTACCTACTTAGCGGGAGGGCCCCGCGAGCAGTACTTC	CASSTYLAGGPREQYF
.	TRBV6-5	TRBJ1-1	.	TGTGCCAGCAGTTACCGACAGTCACACAGTACTGAAGCTTTCTTT	CASSYRQSHSTEAFF
.	TRBV3-1/TRBV3-2	TRBJ2-7	.	TGTGCCAGCAGCCAAGATTACAGGGCCCACGAGCAGTACTTC	CASSQDYRAHEQYF
.	TRBV6-5	TRBJ2-3	.	TGTGCCAGCAGTTGGGGCAGCCACACAGATACGCAGTATTTT	CASSWGSHTDTQYF
.	TRBV2	TRBJ1-2	TRBD1	TGTGCCAGCAGGGAATTGACAGGGGGCTATGGCTACACCTTC	CASRELTGGYGYTF